Listed below are T cell receptor beta chains from one sample, sequenced in a study of PD-L1 blockade in urothelial cancer. Profiled with immunoSEQ multiplex PCR; TCRdb holds only in-frame clones, not every one. The repertoire has tens of thousands of clones, over 75% of them found once; the top ten carry less than 2%. The material was PBMCs, obtained around atezolizumab (anti-PD-L1) treatment. These receptors were taken from a man aged 50 to 59 with urothelial cancer. Each CDR3 is given with its conserved first and last residue. Each record gives: V gene, J gene, CDR3 protein.

v_call: TRBV6-5; j_call: TRBJ2-7; cdr3_aa: CASRKTGRRVEQYF
v_call: TRBV28; j_call: TRBJ2-7; cdr3_aa: CASSSLTGGLAYEQYF
v_call: TRBV28; j_call: TRBJ1-2; cdr3_aa: CASSLPGQGNYGYTF
v_call: TRBV6-1; j_call: TRBJ1-1; cdr3_aa: CASNVRQANTEAFF
v_call: TRBV27; j_call: TRBJ2-7; cdr3_aa: CASRKDRVPHYEQYF
v_call: TRBV2; j_call: TRBJ1-2; cdr3_aa: CASRALPGYTF
v_call: TRBV10-2; j_call: TRBJ2-1; cdr3_aa: CASRTSGSDGEQFF
v_call: TRBV10-1; j_call: TRBJ2-3; cdr3_aa: CASSRLAGGTDTQYF
v_call: TRBV5-5; j_call: TRBJ1-5; cdr3_aa: CASSSLDRVNQPQHF
v_call: TRBV5-6; j_call: TRBJ2-7; cdr3_aa: CASSFAGTANYEQYF
v_call: TRBV5-1; j_call: NA; cdr3_aa: CASSPLGGGVDEQYF
v_call: TRBV11-2; j_call: TRBJ2-1; cdr3_aa: CASSDGQVGRNEQFF
v_call: TRBV27; j_call: TRBJ2-1; cdr3_aa: CASSLPTGGGRNEQFF
v_call: TRBV2; j_call: TRBJ1-5; cdr3_aa: CASSGRQGGGGQPQHF
v_call: TRBV11-2; j_call: TRBJ2-6; cdr3_aa: CASSNFGQGSLSGANVLTF
v_call: TRBV10-1; j_call: TRBJ2-3; cdr3_aa: CASSESRTQTDTQYF
v_call: TRBV5-4; j_call: TRBJ1-3; cdr3_aa: CASSYISGNTIYF
v_call: TRBV7-2; j_call: TRBJ1-2; cdr3_aa: CASSPHLSGQMQGYTF
v_call: TRBV28; j_call: TRBJ2-5; cdr3_aa: CASSRDRFQETQYF
v_call: TRBV5-1; j_call: TRBJ2-6; cdr3_aa: CASSLAGGTGANVLTF
v_call: TRBV20-1; j_call: TRBJ2-4; cdr3_aa: CSAGAYIQYF
v_call: TRBV30; j_call: TRBJ1-2; cdr3_aa: CACPELHYTF
v_call: TRBV19; j_call: TRBJ2-1; cdr3_aa: CASSTLISGTGRKSEQFF
v_call: TRBV7-2; j_call: TRBJ1-1; cdr3_aa: CASSLVGDTEAFF
v_call: TRBV4-1; j_call: TRBJ2-3; cdr3_aa: CASSREISGIRTDTQYF
v_call: TRBV11-3; j_call: TRBJ2-3; cdr3_aa: CASSLEASPPTDTQYF
v_call: TRBV19; j_call: TRBJ1-2; cdr3_aa: CASSPGPGGGYTF
v_call: TRBV9; j_call: TRBJ2-2; cdr3_aa: CASSVGGTGGGTGELFF
v_call: TRBV9; j_call: TRBJ2-1; cdr3_aa: CASSVAESEQFF
v_call: TRBV27; j_call: TRBJ1-6; cdr3_aa: CASSLGGLKSYNSPLHF
v_call: TRBV6-1; j_call: TRBJ2-3; cdr3_aa: CASSEGGGRRGTDTQYF
v_call: TRBV9; j_call: TRBJ2-7; cdr3_aa: CASSGDPGMSSYEQYF
v_call: TRBV27; j_call: TRBJ2-3; cdr3_aa: CASSPQIAGTSGSTDTQYF